This T cell receptor (beta chain) was captured by sequencing in a study of T-cell memory formation after mild COVID-19. There are 16 residues in the CDR3. Germline V gene data show CDR1 as SGHAT and CDR2 as FQNNGV. Trimming at V came to 5 bases and at J to 3 bases, leaving 9 bases not matched to a gene. This clonotype has a handful of counts. Its antigen remains unidentified. Using constant-segment primers, 5'RACE produced TCR alpha and TCR beta cDNA libraries carrying sample barcodes and UMIs. TCRdb reprocessed the 5' RACE reads via MiXCR and lists one record per CDR3 protein. The data contain around 190,000 distinct CDR3 sequences, less than 20% of them singletons. Study-level findings and limits: Researchers could not confirm that second-wave clones peaking on day 37 targeted SARS-CoV-2. There was a balanced CD4/CD8 profile in clones contracting day 15 to 85, and later expanders leaned CD4+. CD4+ clones that contracted lay mainly in CM and EM; CD8+ ones lay in EMRA.

The TCR originated in a man aged 18 to 29 who had mild COVID-19 (a few samples of this study predate the infection). Cell type and time point are not known. The chain has TRBV11-2 and TRBJ2-1; 8 bases are a match to TRBD2. Specimen: PBMCs or a T cell subset sorted from them (not recorded which). CDR3 protein: CASSPGRGGLYNEQFF. The CDR3, as DNA: TGTGCCAGCAGCCCGGGCCGGGGGGGCCTCTACAATGAGCAGTTCTTC.